These 14 T cell receptor beta chains came from one sample sequenced in a study of T cells in pancreatic ductal adenocarcinoma. The selected patients with pancreatic ductal adenocarcinoma had surgery but no neoadjuvant therapy. Profiled with immunoSEQ multiplex PCR; TCRdb holds only in-frame clones, not every one. The sample has roughly 11,000 clones; 70% to 90% are singletons. The sequenced sample was PBMCs. The receptor set was obtained from a human donor with pancreatic ductal adenocarcinoma.

In this sample, this clone turned up once. CDR3 residues: CASSRETQNTEAFF. CDR3 DNA: TGTGCCAGCTCACGAGAAACCCAAAACACTGAAGCTTTCTTT. The gene calls are TRBV18 and TRBJ1-1; D call uncertain. Trimming removed 4 bases at V and 2 bases at J, with 11 bases between. The CDR3 runs 14 residues. Germline V gene data show CDR1 as KGHSH and CDR2 as LQKENI.

With regard to this clone: The germline gene is not matched at one end of the junction; a read error may be the cause. V and J are TRBV10-2 and TRBJ2-7; 8 nucleotides line up with TRBD2. The germline V gene encodes CDR1 WSHSY and CDR2 SAAADI. The CDR3 covers 17 residues. For the CDR3, the DNA is TGCGCCAGCAGGGAGTGGGGTGTGGGACTAGGGGACTACGAGCAGTACTTC. It codes for CASREWGVGLGDYEQYF.

As to this clone: At one boundary the junction diverges from the germline segment, which might be a read error. The rearrangement joins TRBV5-1 to TRBJ2-7, with D maybe TRBD2 (7 bases). Germline V lookup: CDR1 SGHRS, CDR2 YFSETQ. This CDR3 spans 14 amino acids. CDR3 residues: CASSLNGGGRLGEF. CDR3 in DNA: TGCGCCAGCAGCTTGAATGGCGGGGGCCGCCTCGGGGAGTTC. The full variable domain, completed using reference TRBV5-1 and TRBJ2-7, is KAGVTQTPRYLIKTRGQQVTLSCSPISGHRSVSWYQQTPGQGLQFLFEYFSETQRNKGNFPGRFSGRQFSNSRSEMNVSTLELGDSALYLCASSLNGGGRLGEFGPGTRLTVT.

By share of the sample, this clone is large. This chain uses TRBV4-3 with TRBJ2-1; 9 bases match TRBD2. V was clipped by 0 bases and J by 4 bases; unmatched bases: 4. Looked up from germline, CDR1 is LGHNA and CDR2 is YSLEER. The CDR3 length is 16 residues. This CDR3 reads CASSQELAGGYNEQFF. The CDR3 DNA reads as TGCGCCAGCAGCCAAGAACTAGCGGGTGGGTACAATGAGCAGTTCTTC.

This clone was seen a single time. The J gene is TRBJ2-3, the V gene TRBV5-8; D unclear. Germline V gene sequence: CDR1 SGHTS, CDR2 YDEGEE. CDR3 length: 13 residues. Trimming took 0 bases from V and 2 from J, leaving 4 bases between them. CDR3 nucleotide sequence: TGTGCCAGCAGCTTGGGTCTCACAGATACGCAGTATTTT. Translating it yields CASSLGLTDTQYF.

The chain combines TRBV9 with TRBJ2-7; weak D call: TRBD2 (5 bases). The V gene's germline CDR1 is SGDLS and CDR2 YYNGEE. The CDR3 sequence is 14 residues long. V gave up 0 bases and J gave up 2 bases, with 9 bases separating them. CDR3 region: CASSVGSGTYEQYF. CDR3 in DNA: TGTGCCAGCAGCGTAGGTTCCGGGACCTACGAGCAGTACTTC.

J is TRBJ1-3 and V is TRBV7-2; 9 nucleotides agree with TRBD1. The CDR3 has 15 residues. V trimming: 5 bases; J trimming: 7 bases; junction bases outside the gene matches: 9. CDR1 and CDR2 (germline): SGHTA, FQGNSA. CDR3 bases: TGTGCCAGCAGCGGATGGACAGGGGTGGGGAACACCATATATTTT. Translation gives CASSGWTGVGNTIYF.

This chain connects TRBV6-4 to TRBJ1-5; D possibly corresponds to TRBD1 (6 bases). CDR1 is MRHNA and CDR2 is SNTAGT in the germline V gene. This CDR3 is built from 18 residues. Trimming took 7 bases from V and 0 from J, leaving 22 bases between them. Written as DNA, the CDR3 is TGTGCCAGCATCCGGGGGGCTAAGAGGGAAAATAGCAATCAGCCCCAGCATTTT. Protein product: CASIRGAKRENSNQPQHF.

This sequence joins TRBV6-1 and TRBJ1-1, with no clear D. This CDR3 comprises 12 residues. Deletions cut 8 bases from V and 4 bases from J, with 11 bases between. CDR1 and CDR2 from the germline V gene are MNHNS and SASEGT. This chain's CDR3 is CASGSGSTEAFF. The CDR3 bases are TGTGCCAGCGGGAGCGGGAGCACTGAAGCTTTCTTT.

The J gene is TRBJ2-5, the V gene TRBV7-9; no reliable D call. V shed 2 bases and J shed 4 bases, with 8 bases lying between them. Germline V lookup: CDR1 SEHNR, CDR2 FQNEAQ (reference sequence). This CDR3 contains 13 residues. CDR3 protein: CASSLSFGETQYF. CDR3 sequence (DNA): TGTGCCAGCAGCTTATCGTTCGGAGAGACCCAGTACTTC.

This chain connects TRBV21-1 to TRBJ2-7; no check of the table's D call, TRBD2, against the DNA was made. TRBV21-1 is noted as a pseudogene. CDR3 length: 17 residues. The CDR3 here is CASSKAVRSGGNYEQYF. CDR3 in DNA: TGTGCCAGCAGCAAAGCCGTGCGGAGCGGGGGCAACTACGAGCAGTACTTC.

The chain recombines TRBV23-1 with TRBJ1-2; perhaps TRBD1 as D (6 bases). TRBV23-1 is labeled an ORF, and its function is uncertain. Between the trimmed V and J ends, which lost 4 bases and 3 bases, there was a span of 18 bases. This CDR3 is 16 amino acids long. This CDR3 reads CASSPLGGPGYYGYTF. CDR3 nucleotides: TGCGCCAGCAGTCCTCTCGGGGGGCCCGGGTACTATGGCTACACCTTC.

This sequence joins TRBV19 and TRBJ1-1; D is unresolved. This CDR3 spans 15 amino acids. Trimming took off 4 bases at V and 2 bases at J, with 14 bases between the two ends. Looked up from germline, CDR1 is LNHDA and CDR2 is SQIVND (reference sequence). DNA for the CDR3: TGTGCCAGTAGTACCTCCTACCCAGTCAACACTGAAGCTTTCTTT. This gives the protein CASSTSYPVNTEAFF.

This clone was found a few times. V and J are TRBV19 and TRBJ2-5; TRBD1 might be the D (6 bases). The CDR3 runs 13 residues. Germline lookup yields CDR1 LNHDA and CDR2 SQIVND (reference sequence). V was trimmed by 10 bases and J by 2 bases, leaving 14 bases between them. The DNA of the CDR3 is TGTGCCACCACGACAGGACCTCAAGAGACCCAGTACTTC. Translated: CATTTGPQETQYF. Full variable domain (rest looked up from reference TRBV19 and TRBJ2-5): DGGITQSPKYLFRKEGQNVTLSCEQNLNHDAMYWYRQDPGQGLRLIYYSQIVNDFQKGDIAEGYSVSREKKESFPLTVTSAQKNPTAFYLCATTTGPQETQYFGPGTRLLVL.